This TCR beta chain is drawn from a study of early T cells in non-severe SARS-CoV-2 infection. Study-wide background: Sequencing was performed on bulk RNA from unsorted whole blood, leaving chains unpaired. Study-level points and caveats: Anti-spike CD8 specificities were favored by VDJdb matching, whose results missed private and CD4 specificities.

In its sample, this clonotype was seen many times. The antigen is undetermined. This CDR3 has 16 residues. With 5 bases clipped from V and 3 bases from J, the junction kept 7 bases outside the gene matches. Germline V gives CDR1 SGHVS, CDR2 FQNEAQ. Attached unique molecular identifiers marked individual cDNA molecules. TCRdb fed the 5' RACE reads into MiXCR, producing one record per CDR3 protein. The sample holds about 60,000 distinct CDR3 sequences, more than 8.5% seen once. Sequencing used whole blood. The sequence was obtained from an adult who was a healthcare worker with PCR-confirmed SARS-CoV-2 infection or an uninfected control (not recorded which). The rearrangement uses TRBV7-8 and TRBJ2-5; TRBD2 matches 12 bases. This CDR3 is CASSLRTSGKEETQYF. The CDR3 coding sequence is TGTGCCAGCAGCCTTAGGACTAGCGGGAAGGAAGAGACCCAGTACTTC.